This TCR beta chain was sequenced during a study of CXCR3-negative and CXCR3-positive naive CD8 T cells. UMI-labeled 5' RACE yielded the TRB cDNA libraries. TCRdb reprocessed the 5' RACE reads, keeping one entry per CDR3 protein, no DNA. The sample table includes over 70,000 distinct CDR3 sequences. Germline CDR1 is SQVTM and CDR2 is ANQGSEA. The CDR3 runs 11 residues. On this clonotype: The antigen is not known.

General study results and limits: CXCR3-negative and CXCR3-positive naive cells shared comparable TRBV-TRBJ usage, but memory cells did not.

This chain uses TRBV29-1 with TRBJ1-2. The receptor was derived from a human donor in good health. Some clones in this sample may be carry-over from other donors' samples. Sequenced input: naive CXCR3- CD8+ T cells from blood. Subset of the sample: CD45RO-CCR7+CD27+CD95- naive CD8+ T cells lacking CXCR3 (TNR3-). The CDR3 protein is CSVVEIYGYTF.